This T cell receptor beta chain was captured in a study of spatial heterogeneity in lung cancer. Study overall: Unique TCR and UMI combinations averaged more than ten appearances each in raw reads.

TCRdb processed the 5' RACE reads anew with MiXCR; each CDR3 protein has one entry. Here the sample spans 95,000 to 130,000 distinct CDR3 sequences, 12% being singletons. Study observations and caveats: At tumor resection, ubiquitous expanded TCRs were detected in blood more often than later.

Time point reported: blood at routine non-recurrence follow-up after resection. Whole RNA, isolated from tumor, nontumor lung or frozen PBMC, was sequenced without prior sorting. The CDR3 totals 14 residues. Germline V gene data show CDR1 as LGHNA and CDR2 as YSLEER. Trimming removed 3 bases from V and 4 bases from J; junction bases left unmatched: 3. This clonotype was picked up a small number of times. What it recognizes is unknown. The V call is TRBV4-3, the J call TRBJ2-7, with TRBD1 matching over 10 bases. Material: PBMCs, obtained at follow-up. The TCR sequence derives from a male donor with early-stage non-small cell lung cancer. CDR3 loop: CASSHGTGVYEQYF. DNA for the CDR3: TGCGCCAGCAGCCACGGGACAGGGGTTTACGAGCAGTACTTC.